This is a list of T cell receptor beta chains from one sample in a study of cytomegalovirus exposure and HLA in healthy donors. Clones were read by immunoSEQ multiplex PCR, and TCRdb kept only the in-frame ones, dropping some. This table holds 270,000 or so clones, 75% to 90% found once. The sample taken for sequencing was PBMCs. The receptors shown here come from a man between 35 and 55 years old in good health and CMV-seropositive. CDR3s include the opening cysteine and the closing phenylalanine or tryptophan. D genes are given only for firm matches. Rows give clone size only sometimes, using once, few, many, or a class for an expanded clone.

CASSIGLAQETQYF	TGTGCCAGTAGTATTGGACTAGCTCAAGAGACCCAGTACTTC	NA	TRBD2	TRBV19	TRBJ2-5
CASSEGQGYYNEQFF	TGTGCCAGCAGTGAAGGACAGGGCTACTACAATGAGCAGTTCTTC	NA	TRBD1	TRBV6-4	TRBJ2-1
CASSSTGGAGTEAFF	TGTGCCAGCAGCTCAACAGGGGGCGCGGGGACTGAAGCTTTCTTT	NA	TRBD1	TRBV5-5	TRBJ1-1
CASSESRGYGYTF	TGTGCCAGCAGTGAAAGTCGGGGGTATGGCTACACCTTC	NA	NA	TRBV6-1	TRBJ1-2
CASSFGGDYEQYF	TGTGCCAGCAGCTTTGGCGGGGACTACGAGCAGTACTTC	NA	NA	TRBV5-6	TRBJ2-7
CASSLTSGQETQYF	TGTGCCAGCAGTCTGACTAGCGGTCAAGAGACCCAGTACTTC	NA	TRBD2	TRBV6-5	TRBJ2-5
CASSPTLAGGSEQYF	TGTGCCAGCTCACCGACACTAGCGGGGGGTTCTGAGCAGTACTTC	NA	TRBD2	TRBV18	TRBJ2-7
CASSQVSEPETQYF	TGCGCCAGCAGCCAAGTATCGGAGCCAGAGACCCAGTACTTC	NA	NA	TRBV4-1	TRBJ2-5
CSVERLAGYEQYF	TGCAGCGTTGAGCGGCTAGCGGGCTACGAGCAGTACTTC	NA	TRBD2	TRBV29-1	TRBJ2-7
CASHHPQDRHYEQYF	TGTGCCAGTCATCATCCACAGGACAGGCACTACGAGCAGTACTTC	NA	TRBD1	TRBV6-6	TRBJ2-7
CASSVLAGSNSPLHF	TGCGCCAGCAGCGTACTCGCAGGATCCAATTCACCCCTCCACTTT	NA	NA	TRBV5-1	TRBJ1-6
CASLQVSHEQYF	TGCGCCAGCCTACAGGTTTCCCACGAGCAGTACTTC	NA	NA	TRBV23-1	TRBJ2-7
CASSLLGRAFF	TGCGCCAGCAGCTTACTTGGGCGAGCTTTCTTT	NA	NA	TRBV4-1	TRBJ1-1
CATSRGQAGEKLFF	TGTGCCACCAGCAGGGGACAGGCAGGGGAAAAACTGTTTTTT	NA	TRBD1	TRBV15	TRBJ1-4
CAWGGSRNTEAFF	TGTGCCTGGGGGGGGTCGAGGAACACTGAAGCTTTCTTT	once	NA	TRBV30	TRBJ1-1
CASSYDMTGSNQPQHF	TGTGCCAGCAGTTACGACATGACGGGAAGCAATCAGCCCCAGCATTTT	NA	NA	TRBV6-6	TRBJ1-5
CASSGDSYEQYF	TGTGCCAGCTCAGGGGACTCCTACGAGCAGTACTTC	NA	NA	TRBV4-2	TRBJ2-7
CASNKMERERDTQYF	TGTGCCAGCAACAAAATGGAGCGGGAGCGGGATACGCAGTATTTT	NA	TRBD2	TRBV7-9	TRBJ2-3
CASSLNSNTGELFF	TGCGCCAGCAGCCTAAACTCGAACACCGGGGAGCTGTTTTTT	NA	NA	TRBV5-1	TRBJ2-2
CASSLTGATSGPTGELFF	TGCGCCAGCAGCTTGACAGGGGCGACTAGCGGGCCCACCGGGGAGCTGTTTTTT	NA	TRBD2	TRBV5-1	TRBJ2-2
CASSQDTGYSYEQYF	TGTGCCAGCAGCCAAGACACGGGTTACTCCTACGAGCAGTACTTC	NA	NA	TRBV14	TRBJ2-7
CASSSGSGTSTDTQYF	TGTGCCAGCAGCTCGGGTAGCGGGACTAGCACAGATACGCAGTATTTT	NA	TRBD2	TRBV11-3	TRBJ2-3
CASSVAGGGSSSETQYF	TGTGCCAGCAGCGTAGCCGGAGGGGGCAGTAGTAGCGAGACCCAGTACTTC	NA	NA	TRBV9	TRBJ2-5
CASSGGLGTSASYNEQFF	TGTGCCAGCAGTGGGGGACTAGGGACCTCGGCCTCCTACAATGAGCAGTTCTTC	NA	TRBD2	TRBV27	TRBJ2-1
CASSTGTSGAYEQYF	TGCGCCAGCAGCACAGGGACTAGCGGGGCCTACGAGCAGTACTTC	NA	TRBD2	TRBV5-1	TRBJ2-7
CASGASGSYEQYF	TGCGCCTCCGGGGCTAGCGGGTCCTACGAGCAGTACTTC	NA	TRBD2	TRBV10-1	TRBJ2-7
CASSLSPAGSSYEQYF	TGTGCCAGCAGTTTATCCCCAGCGGGTAGCTCCTACGAGCAGTACTTC	NA	NA	TRBV27	TRBJ2-7
CASSRQGLFGYTF	TGTGCCAGCAGCCGGCAGGGGCTTTTTGGCTACACCTTC	NA	NA	TRBV2	TRBJ1-2
CASGRLDGTDTQYF	TGTGCCAGCGGCCGACTAGATGGTACAGATACGCAGTATTTT	NA	NA	TRBV10-3	TRBJ2-3
CASSPRRAINEQFF	TGTGCCAGCAGTCCCCGGCGGGCGATAAATGAGCAGTTCTTC	NA	NA	TRBV28	TRBJ2-1
CASTLGGGNQPQHF	TGTGCCAGCACCCTGGGGGGGGGCAATCAGCCCCAGCATTTT	NA	NA	TRBV28	TRBJ1-5
CAVQVPTGELFF	TGTGCCGTACAGGTGCCTACCGGGGAGCTGTTTTTT	NA	NA	TRBV6-5	TRBJ2-2
CASSLALPEAQYF	TGTGCCAGCAGCTTAGCCCTGCCCGAGGCCCAGTACTTC	few	NA	TRBV7-2	TRBJ2-5
CASSLGGPSNTEAFF	TGCGCCAGCAGCTTGGGGGGCCCCTCTAACACTGAAGCTTTCTTT	NA	NA	TRBV5-1	TRBJ1-1
CASSKRPGNEQYF	TGTGCCAGCAGCAAAAGACCGGGGAACGAGCAGTACTTC	once	NA	TRBV11-2	TRBJ2-7
CASSLTGQKAQETQYF	TGTGCCAGCTCACTCACGGGACAGAAAGCCCAAGAGACCCAGTACTTC	NA	TRBD1	TRBV18	TRBJ2-5
CASSEGQTNQPQHF	TGTGCCAGCAGCGAGGGACAGACCAACCAGCCCCAGCATTTT	NA	TRBD1	TRBV5-4	TRBJ1-5
CASSIAGADTQYF	TGTGCCAGTAGTATAGCAGGGGCAGATACGCAGTATTTT	NA	NA	TRBV19	TRBJ2-3
CASSVGTGGVNTEAFF	TGCGCCAGCAGCGTAGGGACAGGGGGAGTGAACACTGAAGCTTTCTTT	NA	TRBD1	TRBV5-1	TRBJ1-1
CASSPPGTGDTEAFF	TGTGCCAGCTCACCACCGGGAACAGGGGACACTGAAGCTTTCTTT	NA	TRBD1	TRBV18	TRBJ1-1
CAISEVAITGELFF	TGTGCCATCAGTGAGGTAGCCATCACCGGGGAGCTGTTTTTT	NA	NA	TRBV10-3	TRBJ2-2
CASSSALDREWWYF	TGTGCCAGCAGTTCCGCCTTGGACAGGGAATGGTGGTACTTC	NA	TRBD1	TRBV27	TRBJ2-7
CAIRPDRVKSYEQYF	TGTGCCATCAGGCCAGACAGGGTTAAATCCTACGAGCAGTACTTC	NA	TRBD1	TRBV10-3	TRBJ2-7
CASSLLAGELETQYF	TGTGCCAGCAGCTTACTAGCGGGAGAATTGGAGACCCAGTACTTC	NA	TRBD2	TRBV13	TRBJ2-5
CASSLGSGYNEQFF	TGTGCCAGCAGCTTAGGGAGCGGATACAATGAGCAGTTCTTC	NA	NA	TRBV7-8	TRBJ2-1
CASSFYRGDQPQHF	TGTGCCAGCAGTTTCTACAGGGGTGATCAGCCCCAGCATTTT	few	TRBD1	TRBV28	TRBJ1-5
CASSIGDRLGTEAFF	TGTGCCAGTAGTATAGGGGACAGGCTCGGCACTGAAGCTTTCTTT	NA	TRBD1	TRBV19	TRBJ1-1
CASSQDWGQGAGETQYF	TGCGCCAGCAGCCAAGATTGGGGACAGGGGGCTGGGGAGACCCAGTACTTC	NA	TRBD1	TRBV4-3	TRBJ2-5
CATSREGQGLREQYF	TGTGCCACCAGCAGAGAAGGTCAGGGCCTTCGCGAGCAGTACTTC	NA	NA	TRBV15	TRBJ2-7
CASSYSGQTAGYTF	TGTGCCAGCAGTTACTCTGGACAAACGGCCGGCTACACCTTC	NA	NA	TRBV6-6	TRBJ1-2
CASSQGGIGYEQYF	TGCGCCAGCAGCCAAGGCGGTATCGGCTACGAGCAGTACTTC	NA	NA	TRBV4-1	TRBJ2-7
CSVRGTSGNNEQFF	TGCAGCGTCCGGGGGACTAGCGGTAACAATGAGCAGTTCTTC	NA	TRBD2	TRBV29-1	TRBJ2-1
CASSQDPTGTSDGYTF	TGCGCCAGCAGCCAAGATCCGACAGGAACATCGGATGGCTACACCTTC	NA	NA	TRBV4-1	TRBJ1-2